This passage covers 10 T cell receptor beta chains from one sample sequenced in a study of blood T cell repertoires in COVID-19. Sequenced by immunoSEQ multiplex PCR; TCRdb stores in-frame clones only, minus some. Found here are more than 200,000 clones, 75% to 90% of them singletons; the top ten hold roughly 0.69%. Sequencing input: peripheral blood. The receptors stem from a man aged 40-49 years with acute or convalescent COVID-19.

This sequence joins TRBV5-1 and TRBJ1-2; TRBD1 matches at 7 bases. Trimming removed 0 bases from V and 0 bases from J; junction bases left unmatched: 5. CDR1 is SGHRS, CDR2 YFSETQ, per germline. The CDR3 totals 16 residues. CDR3 loop: CASSLGDRLPNYGYTF. The CDR3, as DNA: TGCGCCAGCAGCTTGGGGGACAGACTTCCTAACTATGGCTACACCTTC. Full variable domain (outside the CDR3, taken from reference TRBV5-1 and TRBJ1-2): KAGVTQTPRYLIKTRGQQVTLSCSPISGHRSVSWYQQTPGQGLQFLFEYFSETQRNKGNFPGRFSGRQFSNSRSEMNVSTLELGDSALYLCASSLGDRLPNYGYTFGSGTRLTVV.

V and J are TRBV7-3 and TRBJ1-5; D not certain. CDR1 and CDR2 (germline): SGHTA, FQGTGA. The CDR3 spans 13 residues. Between the trimmed V and J ends, which lost 2 bases and 7 bases, there was a span of 9 bases. The CDR3 sequence: CASSLERGQPQHF. The CDR3, as DNA: TGTGCCAGCAGCTTAGAGCGTGGGCAGCCCCAGCATTTT.

The chain is built from TRBV19 and TRBJ1-1; 7 nucleotides match TRBD1. The CDR3 covers 16 residues. J lost 0 bases, V lost 5 bases, and 9 bases had no gene match. Germline CDR1 is LNHDA and CDR2 is SQIVND (reference sequence). The DNA of the CDR3 is TGTGCCAGTAGTCGAACAGGGGTGGCGATGAACACTGAAGCTTTCTTT. Residues: CASSRTGVAMNTEAFF.

The CDR3 is CASSQISGRGTYNEQFF. In DNA, the CDR3 is TGCGCCAGCAGCCAAATTAGCGGGAGGGGCACCTACAATGAGCAGTTCTTC. The V call is TRBV4-3, the J call TRBJ2-1; 11 nucleotides agree with TRBD2. CDR1 LGHNA and CDR2 YSLEER come from the germline V gene. V gave up 2 bases and J gave up 2 bases; unmatched junction bases: 5. The CDR3 consists of 17 residues.

This chain joins TRBV3-1 (or the pseudogene TRBV3-2) and TRBJ2-1, with D possibly TRBD2 on 6 matching bases. Trimming left V 1 base short and J 7 bases short, with 14 bases between. The CDR3 runs to 15 residues. CDR1 and CDR2 (germline): LGHDT, YNNKEL (reference sequence). CDR3 nucleotides: TGTGCCAGCAGCCAAGTTGGGGGGTTTGCGAATGAGCAGTTCTTC. It encodes CASSQVGGFANEQFF.

This clone has a handful of counts. V is TRBV12-3 or TRBV12-4 and J is TRBJ2-7, with TRBD1 matching 7 bases. V shed 4 bases and J 7 bases; nucleotides not matched to a gene: 7. This CDR3 has 13 residues. CDR3 sequence reads: CASSWTGGEEQYF. The CDR3 DNA reads as TGTGCCAGCAGTTGGACAGGAGGTGAGGAGCAGTACTTC.

The DNA for the CDR3 is TGTGCCAGCAGCCCCGGACAGGGGGAGAATGAGCAGTTCTTC. The encoded protein is CASSPGQGENEQFF. V is TRBV6-5 and J is TRBJ2-1; 10 nucleotides match TRBD1. The V gene's germline CDR1 is MNHEY and CDR2 SVGAGI. This CDR3 contains 14 residues. V was pared by 6 bases and J by 7 bases, with 6 bases of the junction left unmatched.

V is TRBV12-3 or TRBV12-4 and J is TRBJ2-1, with 9 bases fitting TRBD1. The CDR3 totals 13 residues. Trimming took 7 bases from V and 6 from J; bases not matched to a gene: 4. The CDR3 DNA follows: TGTGCCAGCACCAGGGACAGGGTCAATGAGCAGTTCTTC. Protein: CASTRDRVNEQFF.

This clone has only one observation. V and J are TRBV19 and TRBJ1-5; D is uncertain. V lost 3 bases and J 5 bases, leaving 11 bases between the germline ends. CDR1 LNHDA and CDR2 SQIVND come from the germline V gene (reference sequence). This CDR3 has 14 amino acids. This CDR3 reads CASSMEGVDQPQHF. CDR3 nucleotides: TGTGCCAGTAGTATGGAGGGTGTAGATCAGCCCCAGCATTTT.

V gene TRBV7-6 combines with J gene TRBJ2-1; D is ambiguous. The CDR3 loop spans 16 amino acids. CDR1 and CDR2 from the germline V gene are SGHVS and FNYEAQ. V was shortened by 1 base and J by 0 bases, with 10 bases between the two germline ends. The chain's CDR3 is CASSLGSPNSYNEQFF. DNA for the CDR3: TGTGCCAGCAGCTTAGGGTCGCCTAACTCCTACAATGAGCAGTTCTTC.